This TCR beta chain comes out of a study of TIL therapy for anti-PD-1-resistant metastatic lung cancer. Looking at the study overall: Progressing patients received lymphodepletion, expanded TIL infusion and IL-2.

Details on this clone: Its antigen is unidentified.

The immunoSEQ assay was v3. Sequencing depth was around 2.2 million read pairs for survey level, roughly 4.5-6.5 million for deep. Only in-frame clones appear in the TCRdb table, and some are missing; sequencing was by immunoSEQ multiplex PCR. The sample holds 50,000 to 65,000 clones, 75% to 85% seen once. The sample's time point: pre-treatment sample, taken before nivolumab and TIL therapy. Study findings and constraints: The cohort had more treatment-naive, never-smoker and oncogene-addicted patients than typical. TIL clonotype persistence in blood showed no apparent association with response.

The clonotype originates from a person aged 25 to 80 with non-small cell lung cancer. The material sequenced was blood, taken at baseline.

CDR3 amino acids: CASSAGARQASTGELFF. The CDR3 coding sequence is TGTGCCAGCAGCGCCGGAGCGCGACAGGCTTCTACCGGGGAGCTGTTTTTT. This chain uses TRBV7-9 with TRBJ2-2; D is possibly TRBD1 (6 bases). The V end lost 5 bases, the J end lost 5 bases, and 21 bases lay between the germline ends. Germline values: CDR1 SEHNR, CDR2 FQNEAQ (reference sequence). The CDR3 spans 17 residues.